The rows below give T cell receptor beta chains drawn from one sample of a study of cytomegalovirus exposure and HLA in healthy donors. The table came from immunoSEQ multiplex PCR; TCRdb's copy has only in-frame clones and leaves some out. The data show 100,000 to 150,000 clones, with approximately 87% seen just once and about 20% held by the top ten. Sequencing input: PBMCs. The receptors originated from a young man in good health and CMV-seropositive. The CDR3 runs from the conserved cysteine through the conserved F or W. Each record gives: V gene, J gene, D gene, clone size, CDR3 protein, CDR3 DNA. D genes are given only for firm matches. Part of the rows lack a size; the others show once, few, many or a class for expanded clones.

>TRBV2|TRBJ1-5|.|.
CASSEGAGNQPQHF
TGTGCCAGCAGTGAAGGCGCGGGGAATCAGCCCCAGCATTTT
>TRBV7-9|TRBJ2-5|.|.
CASSPSPLGTAEETQYF
TGTGCCAGCAGCCCCTCGCCCCTCGGGACTGCGGAAGAGACCCAGTACTTC
>TRBV10-2|TRBJ1-2|.|.
CASSEAGPSYGYTF
TGCGCCAGCAGTGAGGCAGGGCCTAGCTATGGCTACACCTTC
>TRBV13|TRBJ1-1|.|.
CASSLGRATEAFF
TGTGCCAGCAGCTTAGGCAGGGCCACTGAAGCTTTCTTT
>TRBV4-1|TRBJ2-5|TRBD2|.
CASSHFGTNQETQYF
TGCGCCAGCAGCCATTTCGGGACTAACCAAGAGACCCAGTACTTC
>TRBV29-1|TRBJ2-1|.|.
CSVLKTVNEQFF
TGCAGCGTCCTAAAAACAGTCAATGAGCAGTTCTTC
>TRBV6-4|TRBJ2-1|TRBD2|.
CASSSGAGGMDEQFF
TGTGCCAGCAGTTCCGGGGCGGGGGGGATGGATGAGCAGTTCTTC
>TRBV20-1|TRBJ2-1|.|.
CSASDYNEQFF
TGCAGTGCTTCAGATTACAATGAGCAGTTCTTC
>TRBV6-1|TRBJ1-6|.|.
CASSEGPILSYNSPLHF
TGTGCCAGCAGTGAAGGGCCAATTCTCTCCTATAATTCACCCCTCCACTTT
>TRBV30|TRBJ2-1|.|.
CAWTRDFIDEQFF
TGTGCCTGGACCCGGGACTTCATCGATGAGCAGTTCTTC
>TRBV4-1|TRBJ2-1|.|once
CASSQGGGAYNEQFF
TGCGCCAGCAGCCAAGGAGGCGGCGCCTACAATGAGCAGTTCTTC
>TRBV7-9|TRBJ2-1|.|.
CASSILNEYEQFF
TGTGCCAGCAGCATCTTAAACGAGTATGAGCAGTTCTTC
>TRBV11-2|TRBJ2-5|TRBD2|.
CASSLGTSLGVTETQYF
TGTGCCAGCAGCCTAGGGACTAGCCTGGGGGTAACAGAGACCCAGTACTTC
>TRBV6-5|TRBJ2-3|.|.
CASSYHPADTQYF
TGTGCCAGCAGTTATCATCCGGCAGATACGCAGTATTTT
>TRBV5-6|TRBJ1-6|TRBD1|.
CASSPGTGRIGSPLHF
TGTGCCAGCAGCCCCGGGACAGGGAGGATTGGATCACCCCTCCACTTT
>TRBV7-8|TRBJ2-7|.|.
CASSLSGQTSEQYF
TGTGCCAGCAGCTTAAGTGGTCAGACTAGTGAGCAGTACTTC
>TRBV29-1|TRBJ2-3|.|.
CSVVPGPQDTQYF
TGCAGCGTTGTTCCAGGGCCCCAAGATACGCAGTATTTT
>TRBV4-1|TRBJ2-7|TRBD2|.
CASSQTSGTKFYEQYF
TGCGCCAGCAGCCAAACTAGCGGGACGAAATTCTACGAGCAGTACTTC
>TRBV30|TRBJ2-3|TRBD2|.
CAWTSGVTSTDTQYF
TGTGCCTGGACCAGCGGGGTGACAAGCACAGATACGCAGTATTTT
>TRBV5-4|TRBJ2-2|TRBD2|.
CASSVGLAGDTGELFF
TGTGCCAGCAGCGTCGGACTAGCGGGGGACACCGGGGAGCTGTTTTTT
>TRBV6-5|TRBJ2-7|TRBD1|.
CASSYSIQGAYEQYF
TGTGCCAGCAGTTACTCGATACAGGGGGCATACGAGCAGTACTTC
>TRBV5-1|TRBJ2-1|.|.
CASSLARGNNEQFF
TGCGCCAGCAGCTTGGCCAGGGGCAACAATGAGCAGTTCTTC
>TRBV18|TRBJ2-7|.|.
CASSPPSGLTTYEQYF
TGTGCCAGCTCACCCCCCTCCGGACTCACTACCTACGAGCAGTACTTC
>TRBV9|TRBJ2-1|.|once
CASGASGEQFF
TGTGCCAGCGGTGCGAGCGGTGAGCAGTTCTTC
>TRBV9|TRBJ1-1|.|.
CASSTRGGVRTEAFF
TGTGCCAGCAGCACGCGGGGAGGGGTTCGGACTGAAGCTTTCTTT
>TRBV19|TRBJ2-6|.|.
CASSPRDLGSFSGANVLTF
TGTGCCAGTAGCCCCCGGGACTTGGGGAGTTTCTCTGGGGCCAACGTCCTGACTTTC
>TRBV19|TRBJ2-3|.|few
CASTHRDLTDTQYF
TGTGCCAGTACCCACAGGGATCTCACAGATACGCAGTATTTT
>TRBV6-5|TRBJ2-2|.|once
CASSYSRRGYPGELFF
TGTGCCAGCAGTTACTCTAGGAGGGGTTACCCCGGGGAGCTGTTTTTT
>TRBV25-1|TRBJ1-2|.|.
CASSETSNYGYTF
TGTGCCAGCAGTGAAACTAGTAACTATGGCTACACCTTC
>TRBV9|TRBJ1-6|TRBD1|few
CASGGQGGNSPLHF
TGTGCCAGCGGGGGACAGGGAGGCAATTCACCCCTCCACTTT
>TRBV11-2|TRBJ2-2|TRBD2|.
CASSISSGTGELFF
TGTGCCAGCAGCATCTCTAGCGGTACCGGGGAGCTGTTTTTT
>TRBV18|TRBJ1-1|TRBD1|.
CASSPLSGSTGGTEAFF
TGTGCCAGCTCACCCCTCTCGGGGTCGACAGGGGGCACTGAAGCTTTCTTT
>TRBV7-9|TRBJ2-5|.|.
CASSLINQETQYF
TGTGCCAGCAGCTTAATAAACCAAGAGACCCAGTACTTC
>TRBV27|TRBJ2-5|TRBD2|few
CASSGSGGLGETQYF
TGTGCCAGCAGTGGGAGCGGGGGTCTAGGAGAGACCCAGTACTTC
>TRBV28|TRBJ2-7|TRBD2|.
CASSSGTSGFREQYF
TGTGCCAGCAGCTCTGGGACTAGCGGGTTTCGGGAGCAGTACTTC
>TRBV20-1|TRBJ2-3|.|.
CSVFRDTQYF
TGCAGTGTATTTAGAGATACGCAGTATTTT
>TRBV11-1|TRBJ1-1|.|.
CASSLGGAVNTEAFF
TGTGCCAGCAGCTTGGGAGGGGCCGTGAACACTGAAGCTTTCTTT
>TRBV14|TRBJ2-7|TRBD1|.
CASSHRDRGVPHYEQYF
TGTGCCAGCAGCCACCGTGACAGGGGGGTCCCCCACTACGAGCAGTACTTC
>TRBV4-1|TRBJ2-1|TRBD2|.
CASSQVDLGLAAYNEQFF
TGCGCCAGCAGCCAAGTAGATTTGGGACTAGCGGCCTACAATGAGCAGTTCTTC
>TRBV28|TRBJ1-2|.|.
CASSQPAGVYGYTF
TGTGCCAGCAGCCAGCCAGCGGGGGTCTATGGCTACACCTTC
>TRBV4-1|TRBJ2-7|.|.
CASSQGTGISYEQYF
TGCGCCAGCAGCCAAGGAACAGGCATCTCCTACGAGCAGTACTTC
>TRBV18|TRBJ2-1|TRBD2|.
CASSQTTPTSRNVNSYNEQFF
TGTGCCAGCTCACAAACTACGCCGACTAGCAGGAACGTAAACTCCTACAATGAGCAGTTCTTC
>TRBV4-1|TRBJ2-3|TRBD2|once
CASSLLAGDPTDTQYF
TGCGCCAGCAGCCTTTTGGCGGGGGATCCCACAGATACGCAGTATTTT
>TRBV25-1|TRBJ1-4|.|.
CASSGLEVGATNEKLFF
TGTGCCAGCAGTGGGCTTGAAGTAGGGGCAACTAATGAAAAACTGTTTTTT
>TRBV2|TRBJ1-2|TRBD1|.
CASSDGTGIQPYGYTF
TGTGCCAGCAGTGATGGGACAGGGATCCAGCCCTATGGCTACACCTTC
>TRBV30|TRBJ2-1|.|.
CAWSLSYNEQFF
TGTGCCTGGAGCCTTTCCTACAATGAGCAGTTCTTC
>TRBV5-1|TRBJ1-2|TRBD1|.
CASSLSGGSSPADGYTF
TGCGCCAGCAGCTTATCAGGGGGCAGTTCTCCCGCGGATGGCTACACCTTC
>TRBV28|TRBJ2-7|TRBD1|.
CASSFLGQLSSYEQYF
TGTGCCAGCAGTTTTTTGGGACAGCTAAGCTCCTACGAGCAGTACTTC
>TRBV7-9|TRBJ2-7|.|.
CASSSGLSYEQYF
TGTGCCAGCAGCTCAGGTTTGTCCTACGAGCAGTACTTC
>TRBV28|TRBJ1-5|TRBD1|.
CASSLDRGLQPQHF
TGTGCCAGCAGCCTAGACAGGGGGCTTCAGCCCCAGCATTTT
>TRBV9|TRBJ2-5|.|.
CASSVGGAVETQYF
TGTGCCAGCAGCGTCGGCGGGGCCGTAGAGACCCAGTACTTC
>TRBV6-6|TRBJ2-2|.|few
CASKSGDTGELFF
TGTGCCAGCAAGTCGGGGGACACCGGGGAGCTGTTTTTT
>TRBV5-1|TRBJ1-4|TRBD1|.
CASSVTGTNEKLFF
TGCGCCAGCAGCGTGACAGGGACTAATGAAAAACTGTTTTTT
>TRBV4-2|TRBJ1-4|.|few
CASSRDEKLFF
TGTGCCAGCTCCAGGGATGAAAAACTGTTTTTT
>TRBV30|TRBJ1-1|.|.
CAGARYNTEAFF
TGTGCCGGTGCCCGGTATAACACTGAAGCTTTCTTT
>TRBV5-4|TRBJ2-5|TRBD1|.
CAGGGASQETQYF
TGTGCAGGGGGCGGAGCTAGCCAAGAGACCCAGTACTTC